A single sample gave rise to the 26 T cell receptor beta chains below, sequenced in a study of technical replicates of blood from a few donors. TCRdb keeps only in-frame clones here, not all; method: immunoSEQ multiplex PCR. The table records some 81,000 clones, 90% to 95% of them present only once. Material: T cells isolated from PBMCs. These receptors came from a human donor in good health.

The rearrangement joins TRBV7-9 to TRBJ2-1; 11 bases map to TRBD2. The CDR3 length is 18 residues. The germline CDR1 and CDR2 sequences are SEHNR and FQNEAQ (reference sequence). With 0 bases clipped from V and 4 bases from J, the junction kept 8 bases outside the gene matches. CDR3 protein: CASSLARLAGKSYNEQFF. The CDR3 region has the DNA TGTGCCAGCAGCTTAGCAAGACTAGCGGGAAAATCATACAATGAGCAGTTCTTC. The variable domain in full, with the rest retrieved from reference TRBV7-9 and TRBJ2-1, is DTGVSQNPRHKITKRGQNVTFRCDPISEHNRLYWYRQTLGQGPEFLTYFQNEAQLEKSRLLSDRFSAERPKGSFSTLEIQRTEQGDSAMYLCASSLARLAGKSYNEQFFGPGTRLTVL.

This clone has just one count. The rearrangement links TRBV11-3 to TRBJ2-5; D remains ambiguous. The V gene's germline CDR1 is SGHNT and CDR2 YENEEA. This CDR3 is 14 amino acids long. V was clipped by 1 base and J by 5 bases, with 11 bases between them. Here the CDR3 DNA reads TGTGCCAGCAGCTTAGTCTCGGTTTCTGAGACCCAGTACTTC. Encoded protein: CASSLVSVSETQYF.

The rearrangement uses TRBV7-9 and TRBJ2-1, with a tentative D call TRBD2 (6 bases). Germline V gene data show CDR1 as SEHNR and CDR2 as FQNEAQ (reference sequence). CDR3 length: 16 amino acids. The ends were cut back, 8 bases at V and 1 base at J, with 18 bases in the middle. CDR3: CASLGREPTSYNEQFF. The CDR3 nucleotides are TGTGCCAGCCTGGGCCGGGAGCCCACGTCCTACAATGAGCAGTTCTTC.

The CDR3 spells CASSLRTGSYNEQFF. The CDR3 coding sequence is TGTGCCAGCAGCTTACGGACAGGCAGCTACAATGAGCAGTTCTTC. The chain is built from TRBV7-9 and TRBJ2-1, with 7 positions matching TRBD1. Germline lookup yields CDR1 SEHNR and CDR2 FQNEAQ (reference sequence). V was clipped by 2 bases and J by 3 bases; unmatched bases: 4. This CDR3 is built from 15 residues.

V usage is TRBV28 and J usage is TRBJ1-2, with D possibly being TRBD1 (5 bases). The CDR3 extends over 13 amino acids. From germline, CDR1 is MDHEN and CDR2 SYDVKM. Between the trimmed V and J ends, which lost 4 bases and 3 bases, there was a span of 9 bases. The CDR3, as DNA: TGTGCCAGCAGTTCAGGGTATTACTATGGCTACACCTTC. Its protein product is CASSSGYYYGYTF.

V and J are TRBV6-5 and TRBJ2-1, with D possibly TRBD2 on 5 matching bases. The CDR3 totals 15 residues. Germline V CDR1 and CDR2: MNHEY, SVGAGI. V lost 4 bases and J lost 0, with 10 bases in between. CDR3 amino acids: CASSFGRASYNEQFF. In DNA form, the CDR3 reads TGTGCCAGCAGTTTCGGGCGGGCCTCCTACAATGAGCAGTTCTTC.

This clone was counted a few times. The chain carries TRBV19 and TRBJ2-5; D is possibly TRBD1 (7 bases). Germline loops: CDR1 LNHDA, CDR2 SQIVND (reference sequence). The CDR3 length is 14 residues. V lost 5 bases, J lost 1 base, and 11 bases lay in between. The DNA of the CDR3 is TGTGCCAGTAGTTGGAGGGGGCCCCAAGAGACCCAGTACTTC. It encodes CASSWRGPQETQYF.

The chain carries TRBV7-9 and TRBJ2-7; TRBD2 matches 10 bases. In germline, CDR1 is SEHNR, CDR2 FQNEAQ (reference sequence). The trim removed 1 base at V and 5 bases at J, leaving 17 bases unmatched. This CDR3 contains 19 residues. CDR3: CASSLDDSEPGLASHEQYF. The DNA for the CDR3 is TGTGCCAGCAGCTTAGACGACAGCGAACCGGGACTAGCGTCTCACGAGCAGTACTTC.

V usage is TRBV7-2 and J usage is TRBJ2-2; possible D gene TRBD2, 5 bases. The V gene's germline CDR1 is SGHTA and CDR2 FQGNSA. This CDR3 has 15 residues. V was pared by 1 base and J by 3 bases, with 9 bases between. This CDR3 reads CASSLGTLYTGELFF. For the CDR3, the DNA is TGTGCCAGCAGCTTAGGGACTCTATACACCGGGGAGCTGTTTTTT.

This clone was observed a single time. The V gene is TRBV5-5, the J gene TRBJ1-5; perhaps TRBD1 as D (5 bases). The CDR3 length is 17 residues. Per the germline V gene, CDR1 is SGHKS and CDR2 is YYEKEE (reference sequence). Trimming removed 3 bases at V and 6 bases at J, with 22 bases between. The CDR3 region has the DNA TGTGCCAGCAGCTGGGAATATGGGACTTCTAAAAGTCAGCCCCAGCATTTT. Translation: CASSWEYGTSKSQPQHF.

Only a few counts were recorded for this clone. This chain joins TRBV28 and TRBJ2-7; TRBD1 aligns across 10 bases. This CDR3 contains 15 residues. The germline CDR1 and CDR2 sequences are MDHEN and SYDVKM. The V and J ends lost 6 bases and 8 bases, in that order; junction bases with no gene match: 13. The CDR3 bases are TGTGCCAGCAGCGACTCGGGACAGGGGACCGGTAAGCAGTACTTC. It yields the protein CASSDSGQGTGKQYF.

V usage is TRBV4-1 and J usage is TRBJ2-7, with TRBD2 matching 14 bases. The germline gives CDR1 MGHRA, CDR2 YSYEKL. V trimming: 2 bases; J trimming: 3 bases; junction bases outside the gene matches: 9. This CDR3 contains 18 residues. This chain's CDR3 is CASSQPVMGLAGDYEQYF. The CDR3 coding sequence is TGCGCCAGCAGCCAACCAGTTATGGGACTAGCGGGAGACTACGAGCAGTACTTC.

This chain joins TRBV27 and TRBJ2-7, with D uncertain. In germline, CDR1 is MNHEY, CDR2 SMNVEV (reference sequence). V lost 6 bases to trimming and J lost 2 bases, with 8 bases between them. CDR3 size: 12 residues. CDR3 protein: CASSPGAYEQYF. In nucleotides, the CDR3 is TGTGCCAGCAGCCCCGGAGCCTACGAGCAGTACTTC.

V usage is TRBV7-2 and J usage is TRBJ2-3, with a possible D match to TRBD1 (6 bases). The CDR3 runs 17 residues. The germline gives CDR1 SGHTA, CDR2 FQGNSA. Between the trimmed V and J ends, which lost 4 bases and 1 base, there was a span of 18 bases. This CDR3 is CASSYLFRGRGTDTQYF. In nucleotides, the CDR3 is TGTGCCAGCAGCTACCTATTCAGGGGAAGGGGCACAGATACGCAGTATTTT.

The DNA for the CDR3 is TGTGCCAGCAGTGCCAATTTAGACAGGGGGCAAGCTTTCTTT. It yields the protein CASSANLDRGQAFF. This rearrangement joins TRBV6-1 to TRBJ1-1; 10 nucleotides match TRBD1. Per the germline V gene, CDR1 is MNHNS and CDR2 is SASEGT. CDR3 length: 14 residues. Unmatched junction bases numbered 8, after V lost 4 bases and J lost 9 bases.

V usage is TRBV7-9 and J usage is TRBJ1-1; tentatively, D is TRBD1 (6 bases). The V and J ends lost 5 bases and 7 bases respectively, with 11 bases between them. Germline CDR1 and CDR2: SEHNR and FQNEAQ (reference sequence). The CDR3 length is 12 residues. CDR3 nucleotide sequence: TGTGCCAGCAGCGCTTTGACAGGTGAAGCTTTCTTT. It codes for CASSALTGEAFF.

The V gene is TRBV7-9, the J gene TRBJ2-1; 8 bases agree with TRBD2. Trimming cost V 5 bases and J 4 bases; bases outside gene matches: 7. The germline CDR1 and CDR2 sequences are SEHNR and FQNEAQ (reference sequence). The CDR3 is made up of 15 amino acids. CDR3 loop: CASSHSGGPYNEQFF. The CDR3 DNA reads as TGTGCCAGCAGCCACAGCGGGGGACCTTACAATGAGCAGTTCTTC.

This rearrangement joins TRBV13 to TRBJ2-7, with 8 nucleotides matching TRBD2. The junction had 16 bases not matched to a gene; V was cut back by 8 bases and J by 4 bases. Germline assignment: CDR1 PRHDT and CDR2 FYEKMQ (reference sequence). The CDR3 length is 16 residues. As DNA, the CDR3 is TGTGCCAGCGCTCGGGTGGAACTAGCGGCTACGTACGAGCAGTACTTC. It translates to CASARVELAATYEQYF.

This chain links TRBV4-1 with TRBJ1-2; 10 bases align to TRBD1. This CDR3 is built from 17 residues. V gave up 0 bases and J gave up 2 bases; unmatched junction bases: 6. Germline CDR1 is MGHRA and CDR2 is YSYEKL. The CDR3 reads CASSQEPTGGANYGYTF. The CDR3 DNA reads TGCGCCAGCAGCCAAGAACCGACAGGGGGCGCGAACTATGGCTACACCTTC.

The chain uses TRBV5-1 and TRBJ2-6; no reliable D call. The germline V and J ends were trimmed by 0 bases and 0 bases, with 7 bases remaining between them. The CDR3 runs to 16 residues. The germline V gene encodes CDR1 SGHRS and CDR2 YFSETQ. The CDR3 DNA sequence: TGCGCCAGCAGCTTGGGTCACAGCTCTGGGGCCAACGTCCTGACTTTC. It is translated as CASSLGHSSGANVLTF.

This clone appeared once. The chain employs TRBV19 and TRBJ2-5; TRBD1 aligns across 8 bases. Germline V CDR1 and CDR2: LNHDA, SQIVND (reference sequence). The CDR3 has 16 amino acids. J was trimmed by 5 bases and V by 4 bases; bases with no gene match: 12. CDR3 in DNA: TGTGCCAGTAGTACTTACTGGGACAGGTCGCATGAGACCCAGTACTTC. Protein product: CASSTYWDRSHETQYF. The full variable domain, in which reference TRBV19 and TRBJ2-5 provide the parts outside the CDR3, is DGGITQSPKYLFRKEGQNVTLSCEQNLNHDAMYWYRQDPGQGLRLIYYSQIVNDFQKGDIAEGYSVSREKKESFPLTVTSAQKNPTAFYLCASSTYWDRSHETQYFGPGTRLLVL.

This sequence joins TRBV28 and TRBJ2-5; maybe TRBD2 (5 bases). This CDR3 is built from 16 residues. V was cut by 7 bases and J by 1 base, with 19 bases left in between. Per germline, CDR1 MDHEN and CDR2 SYDVKM. CDR3 amino acids: CASIRRLWESQETQYF. CDR3 nucleotide sequence: TGTGCCAGCATTCGACGACTTTGGGAGAGCCAAGAGACCCAGTACTTC.

This clone was detected once. The rearrangement links TRBV19 to TRBJ2-1, with TRBD2 identical over 7 bases. With 3 bases clipped from V and 8 bases from J, the junction kept 4 bases outside the gene matches. The CDR3 has 13 amino acids. CDR1 LNHDA and CDR2 SQIVND come from the germline V gene (reference sequence). DNA of the CDR3: TGTGCCAGTAGTATGGGCCGGGGGGATGAGCAGTTCTTC. Translating it yields CASSMGRGDEQFF.

The J gene is TRBJ2-2, the V gene TRBV11-2, with D unresolved. Germline CDR1 is SGHAT and CDR2 is FQNNGV. V lost 0 bases and J 1 base, leaving 3 bases between the germline ends. The CDR3 has 14 residues. The CDR3 loop reads CASSLEQNTGELFF. Here the CDR3 DNA reads TGTGCCAGCAGCTTAGAACAGAACACCGGGGAGCTGTTTTTT.

The genes are TRBV6-1 and TRBJ1-1; a weak D match, TRBD1 (5 bases). Germline loops: CDR1 MNHNS, CDR2 SASEGT. The CDR3 is made up of 15 amino acids. The V end was cut by 7 bases, the J end by 1 base, with 16 bases between. CDR3 nucleotide sequence: TGTGCCAGCAATCCAAACTTCAGGGCGAACACTGAAGCTTTCTTT. Translating it yields CASNPNFRANTEAFF.

The gene calls are TRBV29-1 and TRBJ2-1; no clear D. Germline CDR1 is SQVTM and CDR2 is ANQGSEA. This CDR3 contains 14 residues. V was pared by 1 base and J by 1 base, with 8 bases between. The CDR3, as DNA: TGCAGCGTTGAAGCTACGCGTTCCTACAATGAGCAGTTCTTC. As protein: CSVEATRSYNEQFF.